One and the same sample provided the 29 T cell receptor beta chains below, sequenced in a study of CD8+ T cells in alopecia areata. Extracted RNA was reverse transcribed, and the resulting cDNA served as sequencing template. Libraries were prepared by immunoSEQ multiplex PCR; TCRdb keeps only in-frame clonotypes and omits some of them. Found here are 150,000 to 200,000 clones, around 64% of them singletons; the top ten hold about 1.3%. The treatment denotes: oral pan-JAK inhibitor, 5-10 mg twice daily. The sequencing used CD4+ T cells sorted from blood, collected at approximately week 49, from a patient treated with tofacitinib. The receptors shown here come from a human donor with alopecia areata.

V and J are TRBV7-9 and TRBJ2-3, with D perhaps TRBD2 (5 bases). CDR3 size: 14 residues. CDR1 SEHNR and CDR2 FQNEAQ come from the germline V gene (reference sequence). V was shortened by 1 base and J by 4 bases, with 9 bases between the two germline ends. The CDR3 is CASSLGAAPDTQYF. CDR3 DNA: TGTGCCAGCAGCTTAGGAGCGGCACCAGATACGCAGTATTTT.

V is TRBV2 and J is TRBJ2-1; either TRBD1 or TRBD2 may supply D (5 bases each). CDR3 length equals 13 residues. Germline CDR1 SNHLY, CDR2 FYNNEI. V gave up 3 bases and J gave up 8 bases, with 11 bases separating them. This CDR3 is CASSDWGSDEQFF. CDR3 sequence (DNA): TGTGCCAGCAGTGATTGGGGGTCGGATGAGCAGTTCTTC.

The CDR3 nucleotides read TGTGCCAGCAGCCCCCAAGTGTCTAGCTACGAGCAGTACTTC. Its protein product is CASSPQVSSYEQYF. This chain links TRBV7-2 with TRBJ2-7; D unclear. CDR1 and CDR2 (germline): SGHTA, FQGNSA. The germline V and J ends were trimmed by 5 bases and 3 bases, with 14 bases remaining between them. This CDR3 region has 14 residues.

This clone was picked up a small number of times. V usage is TRBV10-3 and J usage is TRBJ1-3; D unresolved. The germline CDR1 and CDR2 sequences are ENHRY and SYGVKD. The CDR3 runs 13 residues. Deletions cut 3 bases from V and 0 bases from J, with 3 bases between. CDR3 coding DNA: TGTGCCATCAGTGATGGCTCTGGAAACACCATATATTTT. It specifies CAISDGSGNTIYF.

Comments on this clone: The identical CDR3 is also encoded by other nucleotide sequences in the sample. The chain carries TRBV29-1 and TRBJ1-1; weak D call: TRBD1 (5 bases). V was pared by 4 bases and J by 1 base, with 10 bases between. The CDR3 runs to 13 residues. Germline CDR1 is SQVTM and CDR2 is ANQGSEA. CDR3 protein: CSVGGRANTEAFF. The CDR3 region has the DNA TGCAGCGTTGGGGGACGGGCGAACACTGAAGCTTTCTTT.

This clone turned up a few times. V usage is TRBV5-6 and J usage is TRBJ2-5; D gene uncertain. Trimming cost V 0 bases and J 2 bases, with 11 bases left between them. The germline V gene encodes CDR1 SGHDT and CDR2 YYEEEE. The CDR3 contains 15 residues. The CDR3 is CASSLDRWSQETQYF. The CDR3 nucleotides read TGTGCCAGCAGCTTGGACAGATGGAGTCAAGAGACCCAGTACTTC.

This chain links TRBV9 with TRBJ2-1; maybe TRBD1 (6 bases). The CDR3 consists of 16 residues. V dropped 0 bases and J dropped 0 bases, with 10 bases sitting between them. Germline loops: CDR1 SGDLS, CDR2 YYNGEE. CDR3 in DNA: TGTGCCAGCAGCGTAGATGGGGGCAGCTCCTACAATGAGCAGTTCTTC. It yields the protein CASSVDGGSSYNEQFF.

This clone has more than one count but fewer than ten. The chain has TRBV6-4 and TRBJ2-1; 8 bases fit TRBD2. Germline loops: CDR1 MRHNA, CDR2 SNTAGT. The CDR3 spans 16 residues. The ends lost 3 bases at V and 6 bases at J; junction bases unmatched: 10. CDR3 DNA sequence: TGTGCCAGCAGTGATATTCCGGGACTAGGCCTCAATGAGCAGTTCTTC. Translating it yields CASSDIPGLGLNEQFF.

The chain couples TRBV7-2 to TRBJ2-7, with no clear D. V was cut by 0 bases and J by 3 bases, with 12 bases left in between. Germline V lookup: CDR1 SGHTA, CDR2 FQGNSA. The CDR3 covers 15 residues. CDR3 DNA: TGTGCCAGCAGCTTAGCAGTAGAGGTAGGCTACGAGCAGTACTTC. Translation: CASSLAVEVGYEQYF.

CDR3 DNA sequence: TGTGCCAGCAGTTTATCGATGGGAAACTATGGCTACACCTTC. Amino acid sequence: CASSLSMGNYGYTF. V and J are TRBV27 and TRBJ1-2; D uncertain. Germline V gene sequence: CDR1 MNHEY, CDR2 SMNVEV (reference sequence). Trimming took 0 bases from V and 2 from J, leaving 7 bases between them. This CDR3 is built from 14 residues.

This clone was detected many times. This chain joins TRBV11-2 and TRBJ1-1; D is uncertain. V lost 1 base and J lost 4, with 10 bases in between. The germline V gene encodes CDR1 SGHAT and CDR2 FQNNGV. The CDR3 sequence is 14 residues long. The CDR3 reads CASSLGWTGTEAFF. CDR3 nucleotides: TGTGCCAGCAGCTTAGGCTGGACGGGCACTGAAGCTTTCTTT. The full variable domain, with the rest looked up from reference TRBV11-2 and TRBJ1-1, is EAGVAQSPRYKIIEKRQSVAFWCNPISGHATLYWYQQILGQGPKLLIQFQNNGVVDDSQLPKDRFSAERLKGVDSTLKIQPAKLEDSAVYLCASSLGWTGTEAFFGQGTRLTVV.

The chain uses TRBV19 and TRBJ1-6; 9 bases agree with TRBD1. J was trimmed by 10 bases and V by 4 bases; bases with no gene match: 11. Per germline, CDR1 LNHDA and CDR2 SQIVND (reference sequence). The CDR3 is 16 residues long. The CDR3 DNA reads as TGTGCCAGTAGTAGCTATCGGGACAGGGCTGGATCACCCCTCCACTTT. It specifies CASSSYRDRAGSPLHF. Together with reference TRBV19 and TRBJ1-6, the CDR3 gives the full variable domain: DGGITQSPKYLFRKEGQNVTLSCEQNLNHDAMYWYRQDPGQGLRLIYYSQIVNDFQKGDIAEGYSVSREKKESFPLTVTSAQKNPTAFYLCASSSYRDRAGSPLHFGNGTRLTVT.

This clone was observed a few times. This chain uses TRBV2 with TRBJ1-6, with TRBD1 identical over 7 bases. Germline CDR1 is SNHLY and CDR2 is FYNNEI. V dropped 5 bases and J dropped 10; count of bases not matched to a gene: 8. The CDR3 runs to 14 residues. CDR3 sequence (DNA): TGTGCCAGCAGTACTGACAGGGATTCCTCACCCCTCCACTTT. Translated: CASSTDRDSSPLHF.

CDR3 sequence: CASSLGQGATQYF. CDR3 nucleotides: TGTGCCAGCAGCTTAGGACAGGGGGCGACCCAGTACTTC. The V gene is TRBV7-3, the J gene TRBJ2-5, with 11 bases matching TRBD1. This CDR3 spans 13 amino acids. The V and J ends lost 2 bases and 7 bases, in that order; junction bases with no gene match: 0. CDR1 SGHTA and CDR2 FQGTGA come from the germline V gene.

A single count supports this clone. CDR3 nucleotides: TGCAGCGTCCGACCTCTCAGGGGGCCCACTGAAGCTTTCTTT. It translates to CSVRPLRGPTEAFF. V and J are TRBV29-1 and TRBJ1-1; TRBD1 aligns across 8 bases. Germline CDR1 reads SQVTM; CDR2 reads ANQGSEA. V lost 6 bases and J lost 4; bases outside the gene matches: 10. This CDR3 comprises 14 residues.

The chain links TRBV30 to TRBJ1-1; D call uncertain. This CDR3 contains 15 residues. Germline V gene data show CDR1 as GTSNPN and CDR2 as SVGIG (reference sequence). The ends were cut back, 0 bases at V and 1 base at J, with 12 bases in the middle. DNA for the CDR3: TGTGCCTGGAGTGTACGGGAACACCCGAACACTGAAGCTTTCTTT. Translating it yields CAWSVREHPNTEAFF.

The chain joins TRBV9 to TRBJ2-1; possible D gene TRBD1, 5 bases. The CDR3 length is 17 residues. V gave up 0 bases and J gave up 3 bases, with 16 bases separating them. The germline V gene encodes CDR1 SGDLS and CDR2 YYNGEE. CDR3 nucleotides: TGTGCCAGCAGCGTAGAAAGGGGAACAGCGTACTACAATGAGCAGTTCTTC. It specifies CASSVERGTAYYNEQFF.

V gene TRBV30 combines with J gene TRBJ2-1, with D possibly called TRBD1 or TRBD2 (6 bases each). Looked up from germline, CDR1 is GTSNPN and CDR2 is SVGIG (reference sequence). This CDR3 contains 15 residues. V lost 4 bases, J lost 5 bases, and 18 bases lay in between. DNA of the CDR3: TGTGCCTGGACTTCCGGAACTAGGGGGGACAATGAGCAGTTCTTC. Translating gives CAWTSGTRGDNEQFF.

V is TRBV29-1 and J is TRBJ1-6; no definite D call. In germline, CDR1 is SQVTM, CDR2 ANQGSEA. CDR3 length: 14 residues. This CDR3 reads CGIIQEGYGSPLHF. CDR3 coding DNA: TGCGGGATTATTCAGGAAGGGTACGGTTCACCCCTCCACTTT.

V is TRBV29-1 and J is TRBJ1-1, with D possibly TRBD1 on 6 matching bases. The CDR3 spans 13 residues. The germline V gene encodes CDR1 SQVTM and CDR2 ANQGSEA. The V and J ends lost 4 bases and 1 base respectively, with 10 bases between them. Here the CDR3 reads CSVVTGTNTEAFF. CDR3 coding DNA: TGCAGCGTTGTCACAGGGACGAACACTGAAGCTTTCTTT.

The chain has TRBV15 and TRBJ2-7; possibly TRBD1 for D (5 bases). The germline V and J ends were trimmed by 0 bases and 0 bases, with 9 bases remaining between them. The CDR3 totals 15 residues. From germline, CDR1 is LNHNV and CDR2 YYDKDF (reference sequence). The DNA for the CDR3 is TGTGCCACCAGCAGAGAACAGGTCTCCTCCTACGAGCAGTACTTC. Translated: CATSREQVSSYEQYF.

This clone was detected a few times. The chain carries TRBV13 and TRBJ2-1, with D unresolved. This CDR3 has 12 residues. With 3 bases removed from V and 6 bases from J, the gap between germline ends came to 6 bases. Germline CDR1 is PRHDT and CDR2 is FYEKMQ (reference sequence). In DNA, the CDR3 is TGTGCCAGCAGCTTTGACGGCAATGAGCAGTTCTTC. It is translated as CASSFDGNEQFF. Full variable domain (missing parts from reference TRBV13 and TRBJ2-1): AAGVIQSPRHLIKEKRETATLKCYPIPRHDTVYWYQQGPGQDPQFLISFYEKMQSDKGSIPDRFSAQQFSDYHSELNMSSLELGDSALYFCASSFDGNEQFFGPGTRLTVL.

The chain employs TRBV7-2 and TRBJ1-1; weak D call: TRBD1 (6 bases). The CDR3 is 14 residues long. The germline CDR1 and CDR2 sequences are SGHTA and FQGNSA. With 1 base removed from V and 1 base from J, the gap between germline ends came to 7 bases. The chain's CDR3 is CASSLDRANTEAFF. The CDR3 bases are TGTGCCAGCAGCTTAGACAGGGCGAACACTGAAGCTTTCTTT. Together with reference TRBV7-2 and TRBJ1-1, the CDR3 gives the full variable domain: GAGVSQSPSNKVTEKGKDVELRCDPISGHTALYWYRQSLGQGLEFLIYFQGNSAPDKSGLPSDRFSAERTGGSVSTLTIQRTQQEDSAVYLCASSLDRANTEAFFGQGTRLTVV.

The chain carries TRBV30 and TRBJ1-6; tentatively, D is TRBD1 (6 bases). V shed 2 bases and J shed 6 bases, with 11 bases lying between them. The CDR3 covers 14 residues. Germline assignment: CDR1 GTSNPN and CDR2 SVGIG (reference sequence). CDR3 bases: TGTGCCTGGAGTCTAGGGACAAGTAATTCACCCCTCCACTTT. Its protein product is CAWSLGTSNSPLHF.

The chain has TRBV5-1 and TRBJ1-2; no clear D. V shed 0 bases and J shed 2 bases, with 8 bases lying between them. The CDR3 contains 14 residues. Germline lookup yields CDR1 SGHRS and CDR2 YFSETQ. The CDR3 DNA sequence: TGCGCCAGCAGCTTGGACCAGACGAACTATGGCTACACCTTC. Amino acids: CASSLDQTNYGYTF.

The V gene is TRBV5-1, the J gene TRBJ1-1, with a tentative D call TRBD1 (6 bases). Trimming took off 2 bases at V and 1 base at J, with 12 bases between the two ends. Germline V lookup: CDR1 SGHRS, CDR2 YFSETQ. This CDR3 contains 15 residues. CDR3 in DNA: TGCGCCAGCAGCTTCACAGGGCCGGGGAACACTGAAGCTTTCTTT. It translates to CASSFTGPGNTEAFF.

This chain joins TRBV10-3 and TRBJ2-7; D not certain. The CDR3 loop spans 13 amino acids. Trimming took off 7 bases at V and 3 bases at J, with 13 bases between the two ends. Germline loops: CDR1 ENHRY, CDR2 SYGVKD. The CDR3 DNA reads as TGTGCCATCACCCAGACGGCGCACTACGAGCAGTACTTC. Residues: CAITQTAHYEQYF.

This chain links TRBV4-1 with TRBJ1-6, with 10 bases matching TRBD1. The CDR3 is 15 amino acids. From germline, CDR1 is MGHRA and CDR2 YSYEKL. Trimming cost V 0 bases and J 7 bases; bases outside gene matches: 0. The CDR3 DNA reads TGCGCCAGCAGCCAAGAGGGACAGGGGAATTCACCCCTCCACTTT. Its translation is CASSQEGQGNSPLHF.

The chain couples TRBV27 to TRBJ2-1; D is perhaps TRBD2 (5 bases). Trimming took off 3 bases at V and 4 bases at J, with 10 bases between the two ends. The CDR3 runs 14 residues. Germline-derived CDR1 and CDR2 are MNHEY and SMNVEV (reference sequence). Here the CDR3 reads CASSFVGEYNEQFF. The CDR3 coding sequence is TGTGCCAGCAGTTTTGTGGGAGAGTACAATGAGCAGTTCTTC.